A selection of T cell receptor beta chains follows, all from one sample in a study of T-cell memory formation after mild COVID-19. TCRdb used MiXCR to reprocess the 5' RACE reads, holding one entry per CDR3 protein. The profile shows around 60,000 distinct CDR3 sequences, approximately 9.5% of them singletons. Material: PBMCs or a T cell subset sorted from them (not recorded which). The source of these receptors is a young man who had mild COVID-19 (a few samples of this study predate the infection). Cell type and time point are not known. Both conserved end residues are part of each CDR3. D genes are given only for firm matches. Not every row has a clone size; where given, it reads once, few, many or a size class.

j_gene,len,d_gene,v_gene,abundance,CDR3nt,CDR3aa
TRBJ2-1,18,-,TRBV5-1,-,TGCGCCAGCAGCGGGGGGGGCGGGGGCTTCAGCTCCTACAATGAGCAGTTCTTC,CASSGGGGGFSSYNEQFF
TRBJ1-5,17,TRBD1,TRBV7-9,-,TGTGCCAGCAGCTTAGATACAGGGGGCGCGGGGGTTCAGCCCCAGCATTTT,CASSLDTGGAGVQPQHF
TRBJ2-5,14,-,TRBV12-3/TRBV12-4,many,TGTGCCAGCAGTTCCTTGAACAGACAAGAGACCCAGTACTTC,CASSSLNRQETQYF
TRBJ1-1,16,-,TRBV30,-,TGTGCCTGTTCGAGAGGTCCTGATATTATGAACACTGAAGCTTTCTTT,CACSRGPDIMNTEAFF
TRBJ2-1,14,-,TRBV10-1,-,TGCGCCAGCAGTTATACCGGGACACCCAATGAGCAGTTCTTC,CASSYTGTPNEQFF
TRBJ2-7,12,-,TRBV27,few,TGTGCCACCCTGGGGAGGTCCTACGAGCAGTACTTC,CATLGRSYEQYF
TRBJ2-5,16,TRBD2,TRBV27,-,TGTGCCAGCTCCCACGGGACTAGCGGGGGGCCAGACACCCAGTACTTC,CASSHGTSGGPDTQYF
TRBJ2-3,13,-,TRBV7-3,-,TGTGCCAGCAGCTTAACCCGTAGGGATACGCAGTATTTT,CASSLTRRDTQYF
TRBJ1-3,12,-,TRBV7-2,once,TGTGCCAGCAGCTTCGGCGGAAACACCATATATTTT,CASSFGGNTIYF
TRBJ1-5,14,-,TRBV10-3,few,TGTGCCATCAGGCAACAGGGTCGGAATCAGCCCCAGCATTTT,CAIRQQGRNQPQHF
TRBJ1-4,15,-,TRBV7-2,few,TGTGCCAGCAGCTTATATGGGCAGCCTAATGAAAAACTGTTTTTT,CASSLYGQPNEKLFF
TRBJ2-3,14,TRBD1,TRBV10-2,-,TGCGCCAGCTGTGACAGGGGGATGGCAGATACGCAGTATTTT,CASCDRGMADTQYF
TRBJ2-3,15,-,TRBV7-2,-,TGTGCCAGCAGCTCGGGGGCGGGGCGCGTCGATACGCAGTATTTT,CASSSGAGRVDTQYF
TRBJ2-1,15,-,TRBV20-1,few,TGCAGTGCTAGACTGGAGGGTCTCTCCTACAATGAGCAGTTCTTC,CSARLEGLSYNEQFF
TRBJ2-1,16,-,TRBV6-8,-,TGTGCCAGCAGCCACCCTAGCCCCCGTACGTACAATGAGCAGTTCTTC,CASSHPSPRTYNEQFF
TRBJ2-1,17,TRBD2,TRBV7-6,many,TGTGCCAGCAGCAAGCGGGCTAGCGGGGGCGAATACAATGAGCAGTTCTTC,CASSKRASGGEYNEQFF
TRBJ1-1,13,-,TRBV7-9,-,TGTGCCAGCATTAAACAGCCGAACACTGAAGCTTTCTTT,CASIKQPNTEAFF
TRBJ2-5,15,-,TRBV4-1,-,TGCGCCAGCAGCCTCGAACAGGGGAGGATAAAGACCCAGTACTTC,CASSLEQGRIKTQYF
TRBJ2-6,20,TRBD2,TRBV5-4,few,TGTGCCAGCAGCCCCCAGTGGGGTAGCGGGGACCGCTCTGGGGCCAACGTCCTGACTTTC,CASSPQWGSGDRSGANVLTF
TRBJ2-3,16,-,TRBV6-1,-,TGTGCCAGCAGTGAATATCCTTCAGCGGCCACAGATACGCAGTATTTT,CASSEYPSAATDTQYF